This TCR beta chain came from a study of blood T cell repertoires in COVID-19. This table comes from immunoSEQ multiplex PCR, and its TCRdb copy is limited to in-frame clones, with some not included. The profile shows under 550,000 clones, 85% to 90% of them singletons. The origin of this receptor is a man younger than 30 with COVID-19, enrolled during active disease. The specimen sequenced was peripheral blood.

CDR3 residues: CSAVGDTEAFF. The DNA for the CDR3 is TGCAGTGCTGTGGGCGACACTGAAGCTTTCTTT. The chain links TRBV20-1 to TRBJ1-1; no firm D call. The CDR3 has 11 amino acids. Germline V lookup: CDR1 DFQATT, CDR2 SNEGSKA (reference sequence). V lost 5 bases and J lost 3, with 7 bases in between.